The rows below give T cell receptor beta chains drawn from one sample of a study of T cells after yellow fever vaccination. TCRdb ran MiXCR on the 5' RACE reads and lists one entry per CDR3 protein. The table records a few hundred thousand distinct CDR3 sequences, roughly 4.3% of them present only once. The sample in question was PBMCs, obtained 15 days after the yellow fever booster vaccination. The receptors come from a man between 18 and 35 years old who received the YFV17D yellow fever vaccine. Each CDR3 is given with its conserved first and last residue. The D gene is left open where the match is weak. The listing skips clone size in some rows; elsewhere it reads once, few, many or a size class.

j_call clone_size v_call d_call cdr3_nt cdr3_aa
TRBJ1-6 many TRBV5-1 TRBD1 TGCGCCAGCAGCTTAGGGGACAGGGAATCACCCCTCCACTTT CASSLGDRESPLHF
TRBJ2-1 few TRBV13 - TGTGCCAGCAGCTCGCAGGGTAGGCCCTACAATGAGCAGTTCTTC CASSSQGRPYNEQFF
TRBJ1-2 few TRBV4-3 TRBD1 TGCGCCAGCAGCCAAGATTTCGCAGGGGGCGGTGGCTACACCTTC CASSQDFAGGGGYTF
TRBJ2-5 - TRBV24-1 TRBD1 TGTGCCACCAGTGGGACAGGGTCTGGAGAGACCCAGTACTTC CATSGTGSGETQYF
TRBJ2-7 few TRBV7-3 - TGTGCCAGCAGCTTAAGTGGGTTGAGCTCCTACGAGCAGTACTTC CASSLSGLSSYEQYF
TRBJ2-7 - TRBV5-1 - TGCGCCAGCAGCTTGGGATCAGGGTTATACGAGCAGTACTTC CASSLGSGLYEQYF
TRBJ2-1 few TRBV6-2/TRBV6-3 TRBD2 TGTGCCAGCAGCCGGGGGGGCAGTCTCAATGAGCAGTTCTTC CASSRGGSLNEQFF
TRBJ2-1 - TRBV29-1 - TGCAGCGTTGAGGCAGTGTCATACAATGAGCAGTTCTTC CSVEAVSYNEQFF
TRBJ2-2 - TRBV9 - TGTGCCAGCAGCGGTGGAACGCTAGCCGTCACCGGGGAGCTGTTTTTT CASSGGTLAVTGELFF
TRBJ1-6 - TRBV7-9 - TGTGCCAGCAGCTCCGGCTCCTATAATTCACCCCTCCACTTT CASSSGSYNSPLHF
TRBJ1-5 - TRBV18 - TGTGCCAGCTCACGAGGGACCCAAGCCAATCAGCCCCAGCATTTT CASSRGTQANQPQHF
TRBJ1-6 few TRBV6-2/TRBV6-3 - TGTGCCAGCAGTTACTCGGTTATCGGGGATTCACCCCTCCACTTT CASSYSVIGDSPLHF
TRBJ2-5 - TRBV5-1 TRBD2 TGCGCCAGCAGCCGACTAGCGGGGCCTTGGGAGACCCAGTACTTC CASSRLAGPWETQYF
TRBJ1-2 few TRBV4-1 - TGCGCCAGCAGCCCCTCTCTCATGGTTAACTATGGCTACACCTTC CASSPSLMVNYGYTF
TRBJ2-5 many TRBV10-3 - TGTGCCATCAGTGGTTCAGTTAGGGCAGAGACCCAGTACTTC CAISGSVRAETQYF
TRBJ1-5 - TRBV6-6 - TGTGCCAGCAGTCCAACTCCCAAAGCTCTGCCCCAGCATTTT CASSPTPKALPQHF
TRBJ1-5 few TRBV27 - TGTGCCAGCAGTTTTGCAGGTAATCAGCCCCAGCATTTT CASSFAGNQPQHF
TRBJ2-3 many TRBV11-2 TRBD1 TGTGCCAGCAGCCCACAGGGGCCCGCGGTCCCGGATACGCAGTATTTT CASSPQGPAVPDTQYF
TRBJ2-3 many TRBV28 - TGTGCCAGCAGCATGGCGGATACGCAGTATTTT CASSMADTQYF
TRBJ2-7 - TRBV30 TRBD1 TGTGCCTGGAGTGTAGCAGGGGGCAGACGGTACGAGCAGTACTTC CAWSVAGGRRYEQYF
TRBJ2-3 many TRBV5-5 - TGTGCCAGCAGCCCTGACACAGATACGCAGTATTTT CASSPDTDTQYF
TRBJ1-1 - TRBV10-3 - TGTGCCATCAGTGAGTCTGTCGGGCAGGGAGAAGCTTTCTTT CAISESVGQGEAFF
TRBJ1-2 few TRBV6-5 TRBD1 TGTGCCAGCACTCCTCAGGGGGGTGGGCTAGGCTATGGCTACACCTTC CASTPQGGGLGYGYTF
TRBJ2-3 few TRBV30 - TGTGCCTGGAATGGACTCAACACAGATACGCAGTATTTT CAWNGLNTDTQYF
TRBJ2-1 few TRBV7-9 TRBD2 TGTGCCAGCAGCCCCGGGACTAGGTACAATGAGCAGTTCTTC CASSPGTRYNEQFF
TRBJ1-2 few TRBV7-2 - TGTGCCAGCAGCGATTACGGAGCTAACTATGGCTACACCTTC CASSDYGANYGYTF
TRBJ2-3 many TRBV7-8 - TGTGCCAGCAGCTTCCCTGGACTCCTAGAAGATACGCAGTATTTT CASSFPGLLEDTQYF
TRBJ1-2 few TRBV6-5 TRBD1 TGTGCCAGCAGTTACTCCGGGACAGGGGTCTATGGCTACACCTTC CASSYSGTGVYGYTF
TRBJ2-1 many TRBV5-1 - TGCGCCAGCAGCTCCGGGACTGACGTATACAATGAGCAGTTCTTC CASSSGTDVYNEQFF
TRBJ2-7 many TRBV5-1 - TGCGCCAGCAGAATGGCCCCAGGATCCTACGAGCAGTACTTC CASRMAPGSYEQYF
TRBJ2-1 many TRBV10-3 - TGTGCCATCAGGGGGGGTGGTGAGCAGTTCTTC CAIRGGGEQFF